This T cell receptor (beta chain) was recorded in a study of OX40 agonist ivuxolimab in advanced cancers. Study details: Mean age roughly 65 years, range roughly 23 to 79; 82.7% male.

CDR1 and CDR2 from the germline V gene are MNHNY and SVGAGI (reference sequence). The CDR3 covers 15 residues. With 4 bases clipped from V and 5 bases from J, the junction kept 2 bases outside the gene matches. TCRdb keeps only in-frame clones here, not all; method: immunoSEQ multiplex PCR. The sample has about 51,000 clones, about four fifths seen once; the top ten hold about 3%. The sequence was obtained from an adult with an advanced solid tumor such as melanoma, head and neck, liver or kidney cancer. The sample in question was CD4+ or CD8+ T cells sorted from blood, obtained in a trial of the OX40 agonist ivuxolimab. The J gene is TRBJ1-4, the V gene TRBV6-6; 12 positions agree with TRBD1. Written as DNA, the CDR3 is TGTGCCAGCAGTTGGGACAGGGGGCGGAATGAAAAACTGTTTTTT. Its translation is CASSWDRGRNEKLFF.